These T cell receptor beta chains were read from a single sample in a study of cytomegalovirus exposure and HLA in healthy donors. The repertoire was sequenced with immunoSEQ multiplex PCR; TCRdb's copy has only in-frame clones and lacks some. The sample includes over 100,000 clones, around 80% of them seen just once. Material for sequencing was PBMCs. The receptor set was obtained from a female donor in good health and CMV-seronegative. CDR3s include the opening cysteine and the closing phenylalanine or tryptophan.

j_gene | v_gene | CDR3aa
TRBJ2-2 | TRBV9 | CASRLAGGPVTGELFF
TRBJ2-3 | TRBV7-8 | CASSLSLARLRDTDTQYF
TRBJ1-2 | TRBV30 | CAWSVDENYGYTF
TRBJ1-2 | TRBV9 | CASKTENGYTF
TRBJ2-1 | TRBV29-1 | CSVRSPRNNEQFF
TRBJ1-6 | TRBV12-5 | CASGLEAGHNNSPLHF
TRBJ2-3 | TRBV6-1 | CASSDPSGGPFGQYF
TRBJ1-4 | TRBV9 | CASSVATQQSEKLFF
TRBJ1-1 | TRBV10-3 | CAISESTFGDTEAFF
TRBJ1-5 | TRBV27 | CASSLTGSRQPQHF